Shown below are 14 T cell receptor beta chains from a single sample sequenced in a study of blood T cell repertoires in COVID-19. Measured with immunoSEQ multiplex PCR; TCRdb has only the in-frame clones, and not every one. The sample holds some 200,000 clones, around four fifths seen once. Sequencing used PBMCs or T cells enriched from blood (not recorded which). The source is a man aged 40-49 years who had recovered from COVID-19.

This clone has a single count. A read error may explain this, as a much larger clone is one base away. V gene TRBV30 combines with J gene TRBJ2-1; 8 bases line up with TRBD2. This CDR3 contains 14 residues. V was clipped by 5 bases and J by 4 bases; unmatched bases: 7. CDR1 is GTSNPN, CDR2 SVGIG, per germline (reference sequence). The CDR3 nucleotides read TGTGCCTGGGCTCAACTAGCGGAATACAATGAGCAGTTCTTC. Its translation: CAWAQLAEYNEQFF.

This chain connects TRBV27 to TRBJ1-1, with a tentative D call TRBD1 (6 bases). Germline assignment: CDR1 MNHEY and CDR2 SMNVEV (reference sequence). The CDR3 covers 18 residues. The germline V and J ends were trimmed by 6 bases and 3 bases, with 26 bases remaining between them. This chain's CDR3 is CASRRLAEGDPRHTEAFF. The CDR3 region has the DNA TGTGCCAGCAGACGACTTGCCGAGGGGGACCCCCGGCACACTGAAGCTTTCTTT.

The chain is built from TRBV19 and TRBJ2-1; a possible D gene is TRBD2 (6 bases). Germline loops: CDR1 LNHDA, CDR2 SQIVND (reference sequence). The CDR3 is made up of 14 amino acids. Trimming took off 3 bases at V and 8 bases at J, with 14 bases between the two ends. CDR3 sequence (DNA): TGTGCCAGTAGTATTACGGCGGGATCCCATGAGCAGTTCTTC. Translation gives CASSITAGSHEQFF.

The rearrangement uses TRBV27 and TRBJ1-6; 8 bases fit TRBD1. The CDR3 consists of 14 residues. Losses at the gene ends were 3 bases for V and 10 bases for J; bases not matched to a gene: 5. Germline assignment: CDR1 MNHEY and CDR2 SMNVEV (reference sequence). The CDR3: CASSLTGAQSPLHF. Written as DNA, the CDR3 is TGTGCCAGCAGTTTGACAGGGGCACAATCACCCCTCCACTTT.

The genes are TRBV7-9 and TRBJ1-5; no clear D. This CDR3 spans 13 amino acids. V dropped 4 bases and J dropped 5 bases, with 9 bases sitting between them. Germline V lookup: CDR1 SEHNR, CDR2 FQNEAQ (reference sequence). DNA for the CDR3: TGTGCCAGCAGCTCTTTTGAGGATCAGCCCCAGCATTTT. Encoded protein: CASSSFEDQPQHF.

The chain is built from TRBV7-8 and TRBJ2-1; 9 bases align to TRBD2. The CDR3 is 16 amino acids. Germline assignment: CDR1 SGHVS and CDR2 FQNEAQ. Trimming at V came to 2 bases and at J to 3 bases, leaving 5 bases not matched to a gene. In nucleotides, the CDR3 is TGTGCCAGCAGCTTATACGCGACTAGCGGCTACAATGAGCAGTTCTTC. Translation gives CASSLYATSGYNEQFF. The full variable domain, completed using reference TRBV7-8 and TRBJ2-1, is GAGVSQSPRYKVAKRGQDVALRCDPISGHVSLFWYQQALGQGPEFLTYFQNEAQLDKSGLPSDRFFAERPEGSVSTLKIQRTQQEDSAVYLCASSLYATSGYNEQFFGPGTRLTVL.

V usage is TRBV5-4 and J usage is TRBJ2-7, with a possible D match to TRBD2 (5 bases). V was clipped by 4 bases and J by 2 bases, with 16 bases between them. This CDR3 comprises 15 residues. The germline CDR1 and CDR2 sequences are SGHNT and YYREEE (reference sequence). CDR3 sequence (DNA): TGTGCCAGCAGCCCGGAGGCGGGCCTAACCTACGAGCAGTACTTC. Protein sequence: CASSPEAGLTYEQYF.

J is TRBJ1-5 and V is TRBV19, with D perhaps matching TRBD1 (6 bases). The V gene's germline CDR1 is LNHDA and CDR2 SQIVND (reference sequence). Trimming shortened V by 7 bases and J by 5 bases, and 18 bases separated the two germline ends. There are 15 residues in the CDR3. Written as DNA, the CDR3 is TGTGCCAGTAAGGCGCAAGGACAGCTCTATCAGCCCCAGCATTTT. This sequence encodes CASKAQGQLYQPQHF. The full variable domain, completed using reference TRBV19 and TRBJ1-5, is DGGITQSPKYLFRKEGQNVTLSCEQNLNHDAMYWYRQDPGQGLRLIYYSQIVNDFQKGDIAEGYSVSREKKESFPLTVTSAQKNPTAFYLCASKAQGQLYQPQHFGDGTRLSIL.

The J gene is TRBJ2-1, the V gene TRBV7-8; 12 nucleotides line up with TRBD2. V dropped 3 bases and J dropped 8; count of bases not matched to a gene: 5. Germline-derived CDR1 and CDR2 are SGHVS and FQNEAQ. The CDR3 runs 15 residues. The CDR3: CASSLATSGSYEQFF. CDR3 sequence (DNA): TGTGCCAGCAGCTTGGCGACTAGCGGGAGCTATGAGCAGTTCTTC. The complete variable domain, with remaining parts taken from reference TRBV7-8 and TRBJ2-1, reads GAGVSQSPRYKVAKRGQDVALRCDPISGHVSLFWYQQALGQGPEFLTYFQNEAQLDKSGLPSDRFFAERPEGSVSTLKIQRTQQEDSAVYLCASSLATSGSYEQFFGPGTRLTVL.

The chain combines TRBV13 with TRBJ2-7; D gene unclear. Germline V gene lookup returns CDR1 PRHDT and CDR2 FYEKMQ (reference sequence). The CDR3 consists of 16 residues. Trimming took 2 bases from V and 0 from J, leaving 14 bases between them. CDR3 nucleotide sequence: TGTGCCAGCAGCTTATATTCAGGTGCTCTCTCCTACGAGCAGTACTTC. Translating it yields CASSLYSGALSYEQYF.

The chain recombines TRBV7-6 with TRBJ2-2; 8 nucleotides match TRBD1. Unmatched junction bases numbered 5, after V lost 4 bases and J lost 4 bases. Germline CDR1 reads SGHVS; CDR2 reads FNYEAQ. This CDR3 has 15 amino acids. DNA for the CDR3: TGTGCCAGCAGCTCCGACAGGGGCCTCACCGGGGAGCTGTTTTTT. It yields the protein CASSSDRGLTGELFF.

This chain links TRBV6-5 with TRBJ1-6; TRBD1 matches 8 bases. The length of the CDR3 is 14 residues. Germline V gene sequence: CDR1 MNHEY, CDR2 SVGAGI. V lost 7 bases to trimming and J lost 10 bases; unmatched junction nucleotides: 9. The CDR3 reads CASTLGQGGSPLHF. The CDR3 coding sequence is TGTGCCAGCACCCTCGGACAGGGCGGATCACCCCTCCACTTT.

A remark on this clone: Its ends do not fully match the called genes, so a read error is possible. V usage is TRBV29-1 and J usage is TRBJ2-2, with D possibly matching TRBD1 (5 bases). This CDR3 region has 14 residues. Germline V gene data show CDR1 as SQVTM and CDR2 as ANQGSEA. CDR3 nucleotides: TGCAGCGTGGAAGGGGCAGGAAACACCGGGGAGCTGTTTTTT. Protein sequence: CSVEGAGNTGELFF.

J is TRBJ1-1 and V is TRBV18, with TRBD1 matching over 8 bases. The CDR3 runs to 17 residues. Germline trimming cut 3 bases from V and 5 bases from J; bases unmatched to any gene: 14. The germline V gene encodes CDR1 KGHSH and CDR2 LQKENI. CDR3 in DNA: TGTGCCAGCTCACCTAGGACAGGGCGATCGGGTCTTACTGAAGCTTTCTTT. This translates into CASSPRTGRSGLTEAFF.